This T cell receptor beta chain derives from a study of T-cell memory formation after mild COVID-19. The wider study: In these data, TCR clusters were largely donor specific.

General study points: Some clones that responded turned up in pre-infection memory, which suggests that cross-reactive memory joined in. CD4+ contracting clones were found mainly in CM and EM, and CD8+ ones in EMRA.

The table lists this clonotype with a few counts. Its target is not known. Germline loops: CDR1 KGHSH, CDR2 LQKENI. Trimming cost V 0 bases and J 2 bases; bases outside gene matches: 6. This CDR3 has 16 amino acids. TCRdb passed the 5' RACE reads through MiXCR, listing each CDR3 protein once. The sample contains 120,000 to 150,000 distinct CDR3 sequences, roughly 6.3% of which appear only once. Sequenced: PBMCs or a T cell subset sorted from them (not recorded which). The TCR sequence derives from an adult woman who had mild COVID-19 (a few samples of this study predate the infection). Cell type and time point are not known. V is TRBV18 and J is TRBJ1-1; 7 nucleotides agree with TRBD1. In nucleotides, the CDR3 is TGTGCCAGCTCACCACCAGGGGGCTTGGGAAACACTGAAGCTTTCTTT. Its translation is CASSPPGGLGNTEAFF.